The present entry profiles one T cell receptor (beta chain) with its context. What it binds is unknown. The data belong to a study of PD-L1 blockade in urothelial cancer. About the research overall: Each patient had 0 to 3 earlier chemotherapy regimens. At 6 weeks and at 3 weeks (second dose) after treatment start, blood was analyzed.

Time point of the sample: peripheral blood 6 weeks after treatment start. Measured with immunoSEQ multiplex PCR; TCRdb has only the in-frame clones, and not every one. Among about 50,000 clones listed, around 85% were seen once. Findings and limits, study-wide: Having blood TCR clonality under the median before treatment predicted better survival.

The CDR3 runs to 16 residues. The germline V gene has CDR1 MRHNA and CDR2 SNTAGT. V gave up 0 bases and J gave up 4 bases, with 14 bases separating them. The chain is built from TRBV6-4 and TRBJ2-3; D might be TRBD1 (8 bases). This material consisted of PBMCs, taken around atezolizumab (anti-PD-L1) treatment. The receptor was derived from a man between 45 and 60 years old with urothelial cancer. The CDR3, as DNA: TGTGCCAGCAGTGACTCGGGGGGGACAGGCCCAGATACGCAGTATTTT. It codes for CASSDSGGTGPDTQYF.